This TCR beta chain was recovered during a study of breast tumors, draining lymph nodes, adjacent tissues. Samples came from axillary lymph nodes draining the breast cancer. TCRdb redid the calling of the multiplex PCR reads with MiXCR, one entry per CDR3 protein. The sample has around 250,000 distinct CDR3 sequences, about 34% seen once. This CDR3 spans 16 amino acids. J was trimmed by 2 bases and V by 5 bases; bases with no gene match: 10. Looked up from germline, CDR1 is MNHEY and CDR2 is SVGAGI. The chain recombines TRBV6-5 with TRBJ2-3; 7 bases align to TRBD1. The specimen was axillary lymph node tissue. This TCR came from a female donor with breast cancer. Some clones in this sample may be carry-over from other donors' samples. Here the CDR3 DNA reads TGTGCCAGCAGTCACTTCCCGGGACAGCTCACAGATACGCAGTATTTT. Its translation: CASSHFPGQLTDTQYF.